The 5 T cell receptor beta chains below come from one sample, sequenced in a study of T cell repertoires in cytomegalovirus infection. Each CDR3 protein is one row after TCRdb ran MiXCR on the reads. Here the sample spans some 480,000 distinct CDR3 sequences, 33% being singletons. Their specific antigens are unknown. Sequenced material: cultured PBMCs, taken from culture after CMV antigen stimulation. The source of these receptors is a human donor in good health (CMV status not recorded). Some clones in this sample may be carry-over from other donors' samples.

In its sample, this clonotype was seen a few times. The V gene is TRBV25-1, the J gene TRBJ2-1, with D possibly being TRBD1 or TRBD2 (5 bases each). Germline CDR1 is MGHDK and CDR2 is SYGVNS. V lost 8 bases and J lost 9, with 17 bases in between. The CDR3 has 13 amino acids. CDR3 loop: CASGVGPEGEQFF. CDR3 DNA: TGTGCCAGCGGTGTGGGGCCCGAGGGTGAGCAGTTCTTC. Supplemented by reference TRBV25-1 and TRBJ2-1, the full variable domain reads EADIYQTPRYLVIGTGKKITLECSQTMGHDKMYWYQQDPGMELHLIHYSYGVNSTEKGDLSSESTVSRIRTEHFPLTLESARPSHTSQYLCASGVGPEGEQFFGPGTRLTVL.

V is TRBV5-5 and J is TRBJ2-3; 7 bases align to TRBD1. V was clipped by 6 bases and J by 3 bases; unmatched bases: 10. Germline-derived CDR1 and CDR2 are SGHKS and YYEKEE (reference sequence). The CDR3 length is 15 residues. CDR3 in DNA: TGTGCCAGCACCCCACGGGACAGCTGGACAGATACGCAGTATTTT. It codes for CASTPRDSWTDTQYF.

This sequence joins TRBV7-6 and TRBJ2-7, with 7 bases that match TRBD2. The germline CDR1 and CDR2 sequences are SGHVS and FNYEAQ. The CDR3 extends over 18 amino acids. Germline trimming cut 5 bases from V and 7 bases from J; bases unmatched to any gene: 23. CDR3 coding DNA: TGTGCCAGCAGCCTAGGCATGCCGGGCGGGAGTACCATCTGGGAGCAGTACTTC. Translation gives CASSLGMPGGSTIWEQYF. The full variable domain, its missing parts supplied by reference TRBV7-6 and TRBJ2-7, is GAGVSQSPRYKVTKRGQDVALRCDPISGHVSLYWYRQALGQGPEFLTYFNYEAQQDKSGLPNDRFSAERPEGSISTLTIQRTEQRDSAMYRCASSLGMPGGSTIWEQYFGPGTRLTVT.

This clonotype has just a few counts. This rearrangement joins TRBV7-6 to TRBJ1-1; the D is unclear. The ends were cut back, 4 bases at V and 1 base at J, with 10 bases in the middle. The germline V gene encodes CDR1 SGHVS and CDR2 FNYEAQ. The CDR3 covers 14 residues. Here the CDR3 reads CASSSPEGNTEAFF. The CDR3 region has the DNA TGTGCCAGCAGCTCCCCCGAGGGGAACACTGAAGCTTTCTTT.

The J gene is TRBJ2-2, the V gene TRBV19; TRBD1 agrees at 10 bases. Germline CDR1 reads LNHDA; CDR2 reads SQIVND (reference sequence). V shed 4 bases, J shed 6 bases, and the junction held 8 bases outside the gene matches. The CDR3 length is 16 residues. This chain's CDR3 is CASSKRQGADAGELFF. As DNA, the CDR3 is TGTGCCAGTAGTAAAAGACAGGGGGCGGACGCCGGGGAGCTGTTTTTT.